A single count supports the clone carrying this TCR beta chain. These data belong to a study of blood T cell repertoires in COVID-19. Study as a whole: COVID-19 samples collected from the United States, Italy and Spain covered acute and convalescent phases.

The repertoire was sequenced with immunoSEQ multiplex PCR; TCRdb's copy has only in-frame clones and lacks some. There are some 120,000 clones in the sample; roughly 88% occur only once, and 6% to 8.5% lies in the top ten. The V gene lost 7 bases and the J gene lost 3 bases, with 14 bases spanning the gap. CDR1 and CDR2 from the germline V gene are LNHDA and SQIVND (reference sequence). The CDR3 has 14 amino acids. The sample was peripheral blood. This clonotype was sampled from a man between 50 and 59 years old with acute or convalescent COVID-19. The chain links TRBV19 to TRBJ2-3; tentative D call: TRBD1 (5 bases). The CDR3 protein is CASNVQGWTDTQYF. In DNA, the CDR3 is TGTGCCAGTAATGTCCAGGGATGGACAGATACGCAGTATTTT.